Listed below are T cell receptor beta chains from one sample, sequenced in a study of T cell responses to AZD1222 COVID-19 vaccine. Assay used: immunoSEQ multiplex PCR; TCRdb lists only in-frame clones, some missing. The sample has about 60,000 clones; over 65% are singletons. Sequencing used peripheral blood, obtained 28 days after the second AZD1222 dose. The receptors derive from an adult who received the AZD1222 COVID-19 vaccine. CDR3s include the opening cysteine and the closing phenylalanine or tryptophan. The D gene is left open where the match is weak. Part of the rows lack a size; the others show once, few, many or a class for expanded clones.

TRBD1	TRBJ1-2	few	TRBV7-9	TGTGCCAGCAGCGGGTTAGCAGGGGGCCATGGCTACACCTTC	CASSGLAGGHGYTF
-	TRBJ2-7	-	TRBV14	TGTGCCAGCGGGGGGACGTCCTACGAGCAGTACTTC	CASGGTSYEQYF
TRBD2	TRBJ2-1	-	TRBV19	TGTGCCAGTATTGGGGAGGGACACAATGAGCAGTTCTTC	CASIGEGHNEQFF
-	TRBJ1-1	-	TRBV7-3	TGTGCCAGCAGCTTAACGGGGCAGATGAACACTGAAGCTTTCTTT	CASSLTGQMNTEAFF
-	TRBJ1-1	-	TRBV3-1/TRBV3-2	TGTGCCAGCAGCCAACTGAACACTGAAGCTTTCTTT	CASSQLNTEAFF
TRBD1	TRBJ1-2	-	TRBV6-1	TGTGCCAGCAGTGAAGCTTCTCGCAGGGGGCTAGCTAACTATGGCTACACCTTC	CASSEASRRGLANYGYTF
-	TRBJ2-7	-	TRBV4-3	TGCGCCAGCAGCCACATCCCCGGACATCTCTCCTACGAGCAGTACTTC	CASSHIPGHLSYEQYF
-	TRBJ2-7	few	TRBV18	TGTGCCAGCTCACCGATTCGGGACGGTTCCTACGAGCAGTACTTC	CASSPIRDGSYEQYF
-	TRBJ1-5	-	TRBV30	TGTGCCTGGAGTTCAGGGCAGGGGAGACATAGCAATCAGCCCCAGCATTTT	CAWSSGQGRHSNQPQHF
-	TRBJ1-6	few	TRBV11-2	TGTGCCAGCAGCTTATTCAGCTATAATTCACCCCTCCACTTT	CASSLFSYNSPLHF
-	TRBJ2-1	-	TRBV9	TGTGCCAGCAGCGTAACGGGACACTACAATGAGCAGTTCTTC	CASSVTGHYNEQFF
TRBD1	TRBJ2-3	-	TRBV11-2	TGTGCCAGCAGCAGGACAGGGAGGACCACAGATACGCAGTATTTT	CASSRTGRTTDTQYF
TRBD1	TRBJ2-1	-	TRBV29-1	TGCAGCGTGGATGGGACAGTAGATACCTACAATGAGCAGTTCTTC	CSVDGTVDTYNEQFF
-	TRBJ2-6	-	TRBV7-9	TGTGCCAGCAGCTTAGATCCGGAGGGCTCTGGGGCCAACGTCCTGACTTTC	CASSLDPEGSGANVLTF
-	TRBJ1-5	-	TRBV6-2/TRBV6-3	TGTGCCAGCAGTGATAGCAATCAGCCCCAGCATTTT	CASSDSNQPQHF
-	TRBJ1-4	-	TRBV25-1	TGTGCCAGCAGGGAACCCAATTCGGTAAAACTGTTTTTT	CASREPNSVKLFF
-	TRBJ1-4	-	TRBV4-1	TGCGCCAGCAGCCAAGACTCCCAGCGACGTAATGAAAAACTGTTTTTT	CASSQDSQRRNEKLFF
TRBD2	TRBJ2-2	-	TRBV7-6	TGTGCCAGCAGCCCCGGGGGAGGGGCGAACACCGGGGAGCTGTTTTTT	CASSPGGGANTGELFF
-	TRBJ2-1	-	TRBV6-2/TRBV6-3	TGTGCCAGCAGTTACTTCCGACTAAGCAATGAGCAGTTCTTC	CASSYFRLSNEQFF
-	TRBJ1-4	-	TRBV5-6	TGTGCCAGCAGCTTAGGATCCATAGGCGATGAAAAACTGTTTTTT	CASSLGSIGDEKLFF
-	TRBJ2-7	-	TRBV6-5	TGTGCCAGCAACCCCCTGGACTTAATCGGCTACGAGCAGTACTTC	CASNPLDLIGYEQYF
TRBD1	TRBJ1-4	-	TRBV11-2	TGTGCCAGCAGCTCCAGGACAGGGAATGAAAAACTGTTTTTT	CASSSRTGNEKLFF
-	TRBJ1-2	once	TRBV4-2	TGTGCCAGCAGCCAAGTTGCCGGGAAGGGTACGGATGGCTACACCTTC	CASSQVAGKGTDGYTF
-	TRBJ1-6	-	TRBV12-5	TGTGCTAGTGGTTTGGACTCCCATTCACCCCTCCACTTT	CASGLDSHSPLHF
-	TRBJ2-2	-	TRBV5-1	TGCGCCAGCCGCCGTGGGGGGCAGGAGTACGGGGAGCTGTTTTTT	CASRRGGQEYGELFF
-	TRBJ1-3	-	TRBV7-8	TGTGCCAGCAGCCTGGCCTTGGTCGGGGTAGGCTACGGAAACACCATATATTTT	CASSLALVGVGYGNTIYF
-	TRBJ1-1	-	TRBV2	TGTGCCAGCAGATCCAGGGTTGTAACTGAAGCTTTCTTT	CASRSRVVTEAFF
-	TRBJ1-1	-	TRBV6-5	TGTGCCAGCAGTTACCCGGGGGTGGGGCTTGAAGCTTTCTTT	CASSYPGVGLEAFF
-	TRBJ2-7	few	TRBV2	TGTGCCAGCAGTGAAGCGCTGGGGACAAACGAGCAGTACTTC	CASSEALGTNEQYF
-	TRBJ2-1	-	TRBV10-3	TGTGCCATCAGTGAGAGTTCCAACAATGAGCAGTTCTTC	CAISESSNNEQFF
-	TRBJ1-5	-	TRBV28	TGTGCCAGCAGCCTCATGGGACGGATTAATCAGCCCCAGCATTTT	CASSLMGRINQPQHF
-	TRBJ2-3	few	TRBV28	TGTGCCAGCAGCCTTACTGGGAATACGCAGTATTTT	CASSLTGNTQYF
TRBD1	TRBJ1-1	-	TRBV11-2	TGTGCCAGCAGCTCGGGGACAGTCCGACTTGAAGCTTTCTTT	CASSSGTVRLEAFF
-	TRBJ2-5	-	TRBV28	TGTGCCACCCGTTCGCCAGGGGAGGGTCGGAAGACCCAGTACTTC	CATRSPGEGRKTQYF
-	TRBJ2-2	-	TRBV7-2	TGTGCCAGCAGCTTATCCGGGGGCGACACCGGGGAGCTGTTTTTT	CASSLSGGDTGELFF
TRBD1	TRBJ2-7	-	TRBV19	TGTGCCAGTAGTTCTACCGGGACAGGAACCTACGAGCAGTACTTC	CASSSTGTGTYEQYF
-	TRBJ2-3	-	TRBV5-4	TGTGCCAGCAGCTCTACAATCACAGATACGCAGTATTTT	CASSSTITDTQYF
TRBD1	TRBJ2-7	few	TRBV11-2	TGTGCCAGCAGCTTCGGAGGACAGGGCCTCACGTACTTC	CASSFGGQGLTYF
TRBD1	TRBJ1-4	-	TRBV5-1	TGCGCCAGCAGCCGGCTCGGGACAGCTGCAACTAATGAAAAACTGTTTTTT	CASSRLGTAATNEKLFF
-	TRBJ1-1	-	TRBV9	TGTGCCAGCAGCTCCGGGACAAGCACTGAAGCTTTCTTT	CASSSGTSTEAFF
-	TRBJ1-2	medium-sized	TRBV29-1	TGCAGCGTTGAATGGCAGAACTATGGCTACACCTTC	CSVEWQNYGYTF
-	TRBJ1-3	-	TRBV19	TGTGCCAGTAGTATCCCGACCGCCGGAGGGGTTGGAAACACCATATATTTT	CASSIPTAGGVGNTIYF
-	TRBJ1-1	-	TRBV7-9	TGTGCCAGCAGCCTAGGGACCCCAGGGACTGAAGCTTTCTTT	CASSLGTPGTEAFF
TRBD2	TRBJ2-3	-	TRBV5-1	TGCGCCAGCAGCTTATTTCTCGGAGCGGGGGAGGCAGATACGCAGTATTTT	CASSLFLGAGEADTQYF
TRBD1	TRBJ2-1	-	TRBV7-6	TGTGCCAGCAGCTTTCACCCGGGACAGAATAAAGAGTCCTCCTACAATGAGCAGTTCTTC	CASSFHPGQNKESSYNEQFF
-	TRBJ2-1	-	TRBV20-1	TGCAGTGCCCGCTTTCTCAATGAGCAGTTCTTC	CSARFLNEQFF
-	TRBJ2-3	-	TRBV7-8	TGTGCCAGCAGCTTACTCGGGGGAGTCAACACAGATACGCAGTATTTT	CASSLLGGVNTDTQYF
TRBD1	TRBJ1-1	-	TRBV6-5	TGTGCCAGCACTAGAGCCGGGACAGTGAACACTGAAGCTTTCTTT	CASTRAGTVNTEAFF
-	TRBJ2-5	-	TRBV29-1	TGCAGCGTTGAATGGGAGACCCAGTACTTC	CSVEWETQYF
TRBD1	TRBJ1-6	few	TRBV3-1/TRBV3-2	TGTGCCAGCAGCCCTTACGGTGGACAGGGCTCACCCCTCCACTTT	CASSPYGGQGSPLHF
TRBD1	TRBJ1-6	-	TRBV11-3	TGTGCCAGCAGCTTAGCGGGACAGCAGTCACCCCTCCACTTT	CASSLAGQQSPLHF
-	TRBJ2-2	-	TRBV11-2	TGTGCCAGCAGCCGGTTGGGGGAGCTGTTTTTT	CASSRLGELFF
-	TRBJ2-5	-	TRBV7-8	TGTGCCAGCAGCTTAGTACTGTACCAAGAGACCCAGTACTTC	CASSLVLYQETQYF
TRBD1	TRBJ2-5	-	TRBV18	TGTGCCAGCTCACCCTACGGGACAGATGAGACCCAGTACTTC	CASSPYGTDETQYF
-	TRBJ1-4	-	TRBV5-8	TGTGCCAGCAGCCTAGTTACAGGTGAAAAACTGTTTTTT	CASSLVTGEKLFF
-	TRBJ1-3	-	TRBV28	TGTGCCAGCAGTTTGTGGGGGGCGGGCGGAAACACCATATATTTT	CASSLWGAGGNTIYF
TRBD1	TRBJ1-1	-	TRBV10-3	TGTGCCATCGCCTCGGGACAGATGAACACTGAAGCTTTCTTT	CAIASGQMNTEAFF
-	TRBJ2-3	-	TRBV29-1	TGCAGCGCCGTCCTGTTGTATACGCAGTATTTT	CSAVLLYTQYF